The 4 T cell receptor beta chains below come from one sample, sequenced in a study of cytomegalovirus exposure and HLA in healthy donors. 13 Jbeta primers and 60 Vbeta primers were used for the PCR. The protocol was immunoSEQ multiplex PCR, while the TCRdb copy is restricted to in-frame clones and leaves out a portion. The table records 90,000 to 140,000 clones, roughly an eighth of them present only once. Sequencing was carried out using PBMCs. These receptors originate from a middle-aged man in good health and CMV-seropositive.

This clone was counted a few times. One junction end does not reproduce the germline sequence, and a read error may be involved. Other DNA variants within this sample encode the same CDR3. The chain is built from TRBV4-1 and TRBJ2-6, with D tentatively TRBD1 (5 bases). This CDR3 has 18 amino acids. CDR1 and CDR2 from the germline V gene are MGHRA and YSYEKL. The CDR3 nucleotides read TGCGCCAGCAGCCAAGATGGCCTAGTGGTCTCTGGGGCAAACGTCCTGACTTTC. Its translation is CASSQDGLVVSGANVLTF.

This clone was observed a handful of times. The chain carries TRBV6-5 and TRBJ2-5; D is uncertain. The CDR3 is made up of 15 amino acids. Trimming shortened V by 3 bases and J by 1 base, and 12 bases separated the two germline ends. Germline CDR1 and CDR2: MNHEY and SVGAGI. The CDR3 spells CASSYMYGSQETQYF. The CDR3 nucleotides read TGTGCCAGCAGTTATATGTACGGTTCCCAAGAGACCCAGTACTTC.

This clone was counted a few times. The rearrangement links TRBV11-2 to TRBJ1-3; no clear D gene. This CDR3 comprises 14 residues. V was cut by 5 bases and J by 3 bases, with 11 bases left in between. Germline CDR1 and CDR2: SGHAT and FQNNGV. This CDR3 is CASSPDTIGNTIYF. The CDR3 nucleotides are TGTGCCAGCAGCCCCGACACGATTGGAAACACCATATATTTT. The full variable domain, completed using reference TRBV11-2 and TRBJ1-3, is EAGVAQSPRYKIIEKRQSVAFWCNPISGHATLYWYQQILGQGPKLLIQFQNNGVVDDSQLPKDRFSAERLKGVDSTLKIQPAKLEDSAVYLCASSPDTIGNTIYFGEGSWLTVV.

This clone was counted only a few times. This chain connects TRBV27 to TRBJ2-7; D is possibly TRBD2 (5 bases). The CDR3 spans 12 residues. Germline CDR1 is MNHEY and CDR2 is SMNVEV (reference sequence). V lost 6 bases and J lost 0, with 6 bases in between. CDR3 in amino acids: CASRGASYEQYF. CDR3 nucleotide sequence: TGTGCCAGCAGGGGAGCCTCCTACGAGCAGTACTTC.